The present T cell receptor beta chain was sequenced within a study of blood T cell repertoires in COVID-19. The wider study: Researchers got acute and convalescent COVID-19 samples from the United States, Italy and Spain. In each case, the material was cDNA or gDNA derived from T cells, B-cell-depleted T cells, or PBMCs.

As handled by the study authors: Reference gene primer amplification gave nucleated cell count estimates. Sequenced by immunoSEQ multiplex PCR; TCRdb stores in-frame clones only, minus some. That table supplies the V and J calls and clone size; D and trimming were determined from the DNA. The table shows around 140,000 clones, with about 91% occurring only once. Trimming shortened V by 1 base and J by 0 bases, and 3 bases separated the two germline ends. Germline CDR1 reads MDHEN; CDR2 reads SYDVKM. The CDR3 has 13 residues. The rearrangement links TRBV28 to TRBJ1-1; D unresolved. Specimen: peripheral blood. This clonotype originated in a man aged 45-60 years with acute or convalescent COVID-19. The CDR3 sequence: CASSLSVNTEAFF. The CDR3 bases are TGTGCCAGCAGTTTATCAGTGAACACTGAAGCTTTCTTT. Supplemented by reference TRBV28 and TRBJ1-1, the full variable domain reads DVKVTQSSRYLVKRTGEKVFLECVQDMDHENMFWYRQDPGLGLRLIYFSYDVKMKEKGDIPEGYSVSREKKERFSLILESASTNQTSMYLCASSLSVNTEAFFGQGTRLTVV.